The rows below give T cell receptor beta chains drawn from one sample of a study of graft-versus-host responses after intestinal transplantation. Sequenced by immunoSEQ multiplex PCR; TCRdb stores in-frame clones only, minus some. The data hold tens of thousands of clones, with about 90% observed a single time. For these receptors, no antigen is known. Sample: unstimulated CD8+ T cells sorted from spleen or lymph node cells, taken before transplant. Source of these receptors: a human donor who was the organ donor for an intestinal transplant. Each CDR3 is given with its conserved first and last residue. The D gene is left open where the match is weak. Rows may omit the clone size; those that give it use once, few, many or a size class.

TRBD2	TRBV14	TRBJ2-5	NA	CASSQGGLDQAWKTQYF	TGTGCCAGCAGCCAAGGGGGACTAGACCAGGCTTGGAAGACCCAGTACTTC
TRBD1	TRBV5-5	TRBJ1-1	NA	CASSSGQGPNTEAFF	TGTGCCAGCAGCTCGGGACAGGGACCGAACACTGAAGCTTTCTTT
TRBD1	TRBV28	TRBJ1-5	NA	CASSHTGDGNQPQHF	TGTGCCAGCAGTCACACAGGGGATGGCAATCAGCCCCAGCATTTT
NA	TRBV28	TRBJ1-6	NA	CASSIQGEYSSYNSPLHF	TGTGCCAGCAGTATACAGGGAGAGTACAGCTCCTATAATTCACCCCTCCACTTT
TRBD2	TRBV18	TRBJ2-3	NA	CASSPPSGLTDTQYF	TGTGCCAGCTCACCCCCTAGCGGACTCACAGATACGCAGTATTTT
NA	TRBV5-1	TRBJ1-2	NA	CASSLGQATIYGYTF	TGCGCCAGCAGCTTGGGGCAGGCGACGATCTATGGCTACACCTTC
NA	TRBV18	TRBJ1-5	once	CASSVAGYSNQPQHF	TGTGCCAGCTCAGTTGCAGGTTATAGCAATCAGCCCCAGCATTTT
TRBD2	TRBV6-4	TRBJ2-2	NA	CASSDGGAGELFF	TGTGCCAGCAGTGACGGGGGGGCCGGGGAGCTGTTTTTT
NA	TRBV4-1	TRBJ2-5	few	CASSQVPGQETQYF	TGCGCCAGCAGCCAAGTCCCAGGCCAAGAGACCCAGTACTTC
TRBD1	TRBV19	TRBJ1-2	NA	CASSWTGRYGYTF	TGTGCCAGTAGTTGGACAGGGCGGTATGGCTACACCTTC
TRBD2	TRBV10-1	TRBJ2-1	NA	CASSESAGGPPYNEQFF	TGCGCCAGCAGTGAGTCCGCGGGGGGGCCCCCCTACAATGAGCAGTTCTTC
TRBD1	TRBV18	TRBJ1-2	NA	CASSPTTPRGRGGYTF	TGTGCCAGCTCACCTACCACCCCGAGGGGGCGAGGAGGCTACACCTTC
NA	TRBV6-1	TRBJ1-1	NA	CASRGLGVEAFF	TGTGCCAGCAGAGGACTTGGAGTTGAAGCTTTCTTT
TRBD2	TRBV27	TRBJ2-3	NA	CASSELAGGDTDTQYF	TGTGCCAGCAGTGAACTAGCGGGGGGCGACACAGATACGCAGTATTTT
NA	TRBV6-5	TRBJ1-4	NA	CASSYAGGSNEKLFF	TGTGCCAGTAGTTACGCGGGAGGCTCTAATGAAAAACTGTTTTTT
TRBD2	TRBV27	TRBJ2-1	NA	CASAGGPTYNEQFF	TGTGCCAGCGCGGGGGGTCCCACCTACAATGAGCAGTTCTTC
NA	TRBV7-9	TRBJ1-2	NA	CASSSQGNYGYTF	TGTGCCAGCAGTTCACAGGGTAACTATGGCTACACCTTC
NA	TRBV13	TRBJ1-5	once	CASSIGLGNQPQHF	TGTGCCAGCAGCATCGGACTGGGTAATCAGCCCCAGCATTTT
NA	TRBV6-4	TRBJ2-6	NA	CASSEDSTGANVLTF	TGTGCCAGCAGTGAGGACAGCACTGGGGCCAACGTCCTGACTTTC
NA	TRBV4-3	TRBJ1-4	few	CASSQGLSEKLFF	TGCGCCAGCAGCCAAGGCCTCAGTGAAAAACTGTTTTTT
NA	TRBV2	TRBJ2-1	NA	CASSEWGPGSEQFF	TGTGCCAGCAGTGAATGGGGCCCCGGCAGTGAGCAGTTCTTC
TRBD1	TRBV7-7	TRBJ2-1	NA	CASSPRGQGDNEQFF	TGTGCTAGCAGCCCCAGGGGACAGGGCGACAATGAGCAGTTCTTC
NA	TRBV19	TRBJ2-1	NA	CASSILDSYNEQFF	TGTGCCAGTAGTATTTTGGACAGCTACAATGAGCAGTTCTTC